This passage covers 14 T cell receptor beta chains from one sample sequenced in a study of CD8+ T cells in alopecia areata. RNA extraction and reverse transcription yielded cDNA as sequencing template. Assay used: immunoSEQ multiplex PCR; TCRdb lists only in-frame clones, some missing. The sample has roughly 97,000 clones; around 38% are singletons. What was sequenced was CD4+ T cells sorted from blood. The receptors shown here come from a human donor with alopecia areata.

V is TRBV27 and J is TRBJ2-7, with D possibly matching TRBD2 (5 bases). V lost 4 bases and J 2 bases, leaving 9 bases between the germline ends. CDR3 length: 13 amino acids. Germline V lookup: CDR1 MNHEY, CDR2 SMNVEV (reference sequence). For the CDR3, the DNA is TGTGCCAGCAGTTCCGGGATTCCCTACGAGCAGTACTTC. Translation: CASSSGIPYEQYF.

V gene TRBV28 combines with J gene TRBJ1-2; the D is unclear. The germline V gene encodes CDR1 MDHEN and CDR2 SYDVKM. There are 12 residues in the CDR3. V lost 0 bases, J lost 5 bases, and 4 bases lay in between. The CDR3 protein is CASSLWEYGYTF. In nucleotides, the CDR3 is TGTGCCAGCAGTTTATGGGAGTATGGCTACACCTTC.

The gene calls are TRBV9 and TRBJ2-3; no reliable D call. Germline lookup yields CDR1 SGDLS and CDR2 YYNGEE. This CDR3 comprises 13 residues. Trimming shortened V by 1 base and J by 2 bases, and 5 bases separated the two germline ends. CDR3 coding DNA: TGTGCCAGCAGCGTAACAGTCACAGATACGCAGTATTTT. It specifies CASSVTVTDTQYF.

This chain uses TRBV2 with TRBJ1-5; no clear D. V lost 7 bases to trimming and J lost 0 bases, with 10 bases between them. The germline CDR1 and CDR2 sequences are SNHLY and FYNNEI. This CDR3 is 14 amino acids long. This CDR3 is CASKRGDSNQPQHF. DNA for the CDR3: TGTGCCAGCAAACGGGGAGATAGCAATCAGCCCCAGCATTTT.

The chain links TRBV18 to TRBJ2-3; 9 nucleotides line up with TRBD1. The CDR3 length is 14 residues. Germline V lookup: CDR1 KGHSH, CDR2 LQKENI. The J segment lost 0 bases and the V segment lost 8 bases, leaving 3 bases of the junction unmatched. The CDR3, as DNA: TGTGCCAGCGGACAGGGGATTAGCACAGATACGCAGTATTTT. Translation: CASGQGISTDTQYF.

The chain has TRBV2 and TRBJ2-3; either TRBD1 or TRBD2 may supply D (6 bases each). Germline assignment: CDR1 SNHLY and CDR2 FYNNEI. The ends were cut back, 7 bases at V and 1 base at J, with 24 bases in the middle. The CDR3 contains 18 residues. The CDR3 region has the DNA TGTGCCAGCAAGAGATCCGGCCTGGACGGGGGCCGCACAGATACGCAGTATTTT. Amino acids: CASKRSGLDGGRTDTQYF.

The chain has TRBV11-2 and TRBJ2-4; unclear D gene. The germline V gene encodes CDR1 SGHAT and CDR2 FQNNGV. The CDR3 is 14 residues long. V lost 5 bases and J 0 bases, leaving 8 bases between the germline ends. The CDR3 here is CASSPVLAKNIQYF. The CDR3 bases are TGTGCCAGCAGCCCAGTACTAGCCAAAAACATTCAGTACTTC.

The V and J genes are TRBV6-6 and TRBJ2-3; 9 nucleotides match TRBD2. Losses at the gene ends were 6 bases for V and 0 bases for J; bases not matched to a gene: 7. CDR3 length: 16 residues. Germline V gene data show CDR1 as MNHNY and CDR2 as SVGAGI (reference sequence). The CDR3 protein is CASSRLGTSSTDTQYF. The CDR3 DNA reads as TGTGCCAGCAGCAGACTCGGGACTAGCAGCACAGATACGCAGTATTTT.

This clone was observed a few times. The chain is built from TRBV28 and TRBJ2-7; D is perhaps TRBD2 (6 bases). V was trimmed by 8 bases and J by 3 bases, leaving 14 bases between them. Germline V gene sequence: CDR1 MDHEN, CDR2 SYDVKM. The CDR3 covers 13 residues. CDR3 nucleotides: TGTGCCAGCGGGACTGGCGGAGACTACGAGCAGTACTTC. It encodes CASGTGGDYEQYF.

The genes are TRBV5-1 and TRBJ2-5, with D uncertain. In germline, CDR1 is SGHRS, CDR2 YFSETQ. The length of the CDR3 is 14 residues. The V end was cut by 4 bases, the J end by 1 base, with 11 bases between. CDR3 DNA: TGCGCCAGCAGCGGACCAGATTCCCAAGAGACCCAGTACTTC. It encodes CASSGPDSQETQYF.

This chain joins TRBV7-7 and TRBJ2-5, with a tentative D call TRBD2 (5 bases). This CDR3 contains 14 residues. Germline CDR1 reads SSHAT; CDR2 reads FNYEAQ (reference sequence). Trimming left V 5 bases short and J 4 bases short, with 14 bases between. The CDR3 protein is CASSRSGERETQYF. As DNA, the CDR3 is TGTGCCAGCAGCCGTAGTGGGGAGCGAGAGACCCAGTACTTC.

The chain combines TRBV5-1 with TRBJ2-3; possibly TRBD1 for D (6 bases). This CDR3 contains 17 residues. Per the germline V gene, CDR1 is SGHRS and CDR2 is YFSETQ. V lost 0 bases to trimming and J lost 3 bases, with 17 bases between them. CDR3: CASSLGLRDRRTDTQYF. In nucleotides, the CDR3 is TGCGCCAGCAGCTTGGGGTTGCGAGACAGGCGGACAGATACGCAGTATTTT.

V is TRBV30 and J is TRBJ2-3; TRBD2 might be the D (6 bases). Germline V gene data show CDR1 as GTSNPN and CDR2 as SVGIG (reference sequence). There are 14 residues in the CDR3. Trimming shortened V by 5 bases and J by 3 bases, and 15 bases separated the two germline ends. CDR3 nucleotides: TGTGCCTGGGGAGAACGGCGGGGTACAGATACGCAGTATTTT. Translating gives CAWGERRGTDTQYF.

The table lists this clone with a few counts. The gene calls are TRBV7-9 and TRBJ2-7; D ambiguous. This CDR3 has 13 amino acids. Germline CDR1 SEHNR, CDR2 FQNEAQ (reference sequence). V lost 2 bases to trimming and J lost 4 bases, with 9 bases between them. The CDR3 DNA follows: TGTGCCAGCAGCTTACCGGGCAGGTACGAGCAGTACTTC. Residues: CASSLPGRYEQYF.